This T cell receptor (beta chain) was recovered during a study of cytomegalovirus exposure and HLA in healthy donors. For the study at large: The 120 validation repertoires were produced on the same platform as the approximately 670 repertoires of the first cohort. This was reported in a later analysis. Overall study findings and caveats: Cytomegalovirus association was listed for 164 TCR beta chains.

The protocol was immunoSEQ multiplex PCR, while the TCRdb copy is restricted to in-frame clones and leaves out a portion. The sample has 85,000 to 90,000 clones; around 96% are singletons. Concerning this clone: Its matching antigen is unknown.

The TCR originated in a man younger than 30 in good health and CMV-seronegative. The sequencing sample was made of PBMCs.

The CDR3 region is CASSLGLALGGELFF. The CDR3 DNA reads as TGTGCCAGCAGCTTAGGACTAGCGTTGGGCGGGGAGCTGTTTTTT. The J gene is TRBJ2-2, the V gene TRBV7-6, with 8 bases that match TRBD2. The trim removed 1 base at V and 7 bases at J, leaving 5 bases unmatched. Germline CDR1 is SGHVS and CDR2 is FNYEAQ. CDR3 length: 15 residues.